The 20 T cell receptor beta chains below all came from one sample that was sequenced in a study of shared T cell receptors in the human thymus. Method: immunoSEQ multiplex PCR; TCRdb's copy keeps in-frame clones and lacks some. The sample records hundreds of thousands of clones, approximately 80% being singletons. These data also formed part of another study, on human thymus T cells.

The sequencing input was thymocytes. These receptors were taken from a boy under two years old with a congenital heart defect.

J is TRBJ2-1 and V is TRBV11-3, with a weak D call TRBD2 (6 bases). The germline V gene encodes CDR1 SGHNT and CDR2 YENEEA. This CDR3 is 15 amino acids long. The V end was cut by 3 bases, the J end by 4 bases, with 13 bases between. CDR3 bases: TGTGCCAGCAGCTTCCCCGGGACTTCATACAATGAGCAGTTCTTC. Its protein product is CASSFPGTSYNEQFF.

This chain uses TRBV19 with TRBJ2-1; 7 nucleotides match TRBD2. After removal of 2 bases from V and 2 bases from J, the junction contained 6 bases not matched to a gene. In germline, CDR1 is LNHDA, CDR2 SQIVND (reference sequence). This CDR3 has 16 residues. The DNA of the CDR3 is TGTGCCAGTAGTATAAGTCGGGGAGGGCCCTACAATGAGCAGTTCTTC. This sequence encodes CASSISRGGPYNEQFF.

On this clone: The junction departs from the called germline gene at one end, perhaps through a read error. V usage is TRBV6-5 and J usage is TRBJ2-1; 8 positions agree with TRBD2. The CDR3 contains 15 residues. Germline CDR1 and CDR2: MNHEY and SVGAGI. The chain's CDR3 is CASSSLAVALNKQFF. For the CDR3, the DNA is TGTGCCAGCAGTTCACTAGCGGTCGCCCTCAATAAGCAGTTCTTC.

This clone turned up a few times. The CDR3 spells CASSSSSTGNRNEQYF. CDR3 DNA sequence: TGTGCCAGCAGCTCATCCTCGACAGGGAACAGGAACGAGCAGTACTTC. The chain recombines TRBV27 with TRBJ2-7; 7 bases are shared with TRBD1. V shed 6 bases, J shed 5 bases, and the junction held 16 bases outside the gene matches. CDR3 size: 16 residues. The germline gives CDR1 MNHEY, CDR2 SMNVEV (reference sequence).

The chain recombines TRBV11-3 with TRBJ2-7; a possible D gene is TRBD2 (6 bases). V shed 1 base and J shed 0 bases, with 13 bases lying between them. CDR1 and CDR2 from the germline V gene are SGHNT and YENEEA. This CDR3 contains 16 residues. CDR3 DNA sequence: TGTGCCAGCAGCTTAGCCGGCGTAGCGGTCTCCTACGAGCAGTACTTC. It specifies CASSLAGVAVSYEQYF.

The chain has TRBV5-6 and TRBJ2-4, with 11 bases lining up with TRBD1. The V gene end was trimmed by 3 bases and the J gene end by 9 bases; junction bases not matched to a gene: 17. Germline assignment: CDR1 SGHDT and CDR2 YYEEEE. The CDR3 is made up of 18 amino acids. CDR3 region: CASSCGTGGYSQKAIQYF. In nucleotides, the CDR3 is TGTGCCAGCAGCTGCGGGACAGGGGGATATAGCCAAAAAGCCATTCAGTACTTC.

The chain carries TRBV7-2 and TRBJ1-1; D gene ambiguous. Trimming shortened V by 5 bases and J by 1 base, and 11 bases separated the two germline ends. CDR1 and CDR2 (germline): SGHTA, FQGNSA. The CDR3 extends over 14 amino acids. The CDR3 coding sequence is TGTGCCAGCAGCGGAGCCCTTGAGAACACTGAAGCTTTCTTT. It translates to CASSGALENTEAFF.

The chain employs TRBV7-9 and TRBJ1-1; TRBD1 is a possible D gene (5 bases). The CDR3 spans 15 residues. Germline values: CDR1 SEHNR, CDR2 FQNEAQ (reference sequence). Deletions cut 1 base from V and 3 bases from J, with 12 bases between. The CDR3 region is CASSLGEPGDTEAFF. The CDR3 bases are TGTGCCAGCAGCTTAGGGGAACCGGGGGACACTGAAGCTTTCTTT.

J is TRBJ2-4 and V is TRBV2; a possible D gene is TRBD1 (7 bases). The CDR3 is 15 amino acids. The V gene lost 8 bases and the J gene lost 9 bases, with 23 bases spanning the gap. Germline V gives CDR1 SNHLY, CDR2 FYNNEI. The DNA for the CDR3 is TGTGCCAGCGCGAGGGGGCGGGATTCTTGGGGCATTCAGTACTTC. Its translation: CASARGRDSWGIQYF.

This clone was counted once. The rearrangement uses TRBV1 and TRBJ2-2; the DNA was not used to check the table's D call, TRBD2. TRBV1 is deemed a pseudogene. There are 16 residues in the CDR3. The CDR3 bases are TGCACCAGCAGCCCCCCTTGGGAGCGGTTCACCGGGGAGCTGTTTTTT. It specifies CTSSPPWERFTGELFF.

The count of this clone is one. This chain uses TRBV5-1 with TRBJ2-4; D not certain. This CDR3 is 15 amino acids long. Looked up from germline, CDR1 is SGHRS and CDR2 is YFSETQ. V was shortened by 0 bases and J by 0 bases, with 7 bases between the two germline ends. This CDR3 is CASSLAGLAKNIQYF. The CDR3 bases are TGCGCCAGCAGCTTGGCCGGGTTAGCCAAAAACATTCAGTACTTC.

The genes are TRBV11-2 and TRBJ2-1, with 8 bases lining up with TRBD2. V was clipped by 1 base and J by 1 base; unmatched bases: 9. Germline CDR1 reads SGHAT; CDR2 reads FQNNGV. This CDR3 contains 18 residues. In DNA form, the CDR3 reads TGTGCCAGCAGCTTAGTGGGGGGGCCGGGAGGGTCCTACAATGAGCAGTTCTTC. This translates into CASSLVGGPGGSYNEQFF.

This clone was recorded only once. The chain has TRBV7-2 and TRBJ2-6; the match to TRBD1 covers 7 bases. CDR3 size: 16 residues. The V gene's germline CDR1 is SGHTA and CDR2 FQGNSA. Losses at the gene ends were 6 bases for V and 4 bases for J; bases not matched to a gene: 9. The CDR3 is CASSYTGEGGANVLTF. CDR3 sequence (DNA): TGTGCCAGCAGTTATACAGGGGAAGGAGGGGCCAACGTCCTGACTTTC.

This chain joins TRBV27 and TRBJ1-5, with unresolved D. With 5 bases removed from V and 3 bases from J, the gap between germline ends came to 17 bases. The CDR3 length is 16 residues. Germline lookup yields CDR1 MNHEY and CDR2 SMNVEV (reference sequence). CDR3 sequence reads: CASSPSSEENNQPQHF. The DNA of the CDR3 is TGTGCCAGCAGTCCCTCCTCCGAGGAAAACAATCAGCCCCAGCATTTT.

The chain employs TRBV5-8 and TRBJ2-3, with D possibly TRBD2 on 5 matching bases. This CDR3 has 13 amino acids. Trimming stripped 4 bases from V and 2 bases from J, with 8 bases between. Germline V gene lookup returns CDR1 SGHTS and CDR2 YDEGEE. CDR3 in amino acids: CASSEGPTDTQYF. Written as DNA, the CDR3 is TGTGCCAGCAGCGAGGGCCCCACAGATACGCAGTATTTT.

CDR3 coding DNA: TGTGCCTGGAGTGTAGCCCTGCACAATGAGCAGTTCTTC. This translates into CAWSVALHNEQFF. The rearrangement links TRBV30 to TRBJ2-1, with D unresolved. V was clipped by 0 bases and J by 5 bases, with 8 bases between them. This CDR3 comprises 13 residues. In germline, CDR1 is GTSNPN, CDR2 SVGIG (reference sequence).

The chain recombines TRBV9 with TRBJ1-3, with D unclear. Trimming stripped 0 bases from V and 0 bases from J, with 19 bases between. Germline CDR1 SGDLS, CDR2 YYNGEE. There are 19 residues in the CDR3. CDR3 nucleotide sequence: TGTGCCAGCAGCGTAGGTTCGGAAGAGGTCTCTCACTCTGGAAACACCATATATTTT. Encoded protein: CASSVGSEEVSHSGNTIYF.

The chain carries TRBV7-9 and TRBJ1-2, with D possibly matching TRBD1 (5 bases). The CDR3 spans 14 residues. CDR1 and CDR2 from the germline V gene are SEHNR and FQNEAQ (reference sequence). Trimming cost V 4 bases and J 6 bases, with 15 bases left between them. Written as DNA, the CDR3 is TGTGCCAGCAGCTCCCGGGCAGGGCAAAATGGCTACACCTTC. Residues: CASSSRAGQNGYTF.

This chain joins TRBV7-2 and TRBJ2-5, with TRBD2 identical over 8 bases. V gave up 5 bases and J gave up 0 bases; unmatched junction bases: 8. Germline CDR1 reads SGHTA; CDR2 reads FQGNSA. CDR3 length equals 16 residues. CDR3 nucleotides: TGTGCCAGCAGCCTCAGCGGGAGAATGGACCAAGAGACCCAGTACTTC. It yields the protein CASSLSGRMDQETQYF. The complete variable domain, with remaining parts taken from reference TRBV7-2 and TRBJ2-5, reads GAGVSQSPSNKVTEKGKDVELRCDPISGHTALYWYRQSLGQGLEFLIYFQGNSAPDKSGLPSDRFSAERTGGSVSTLTIQRTQQEDSAVYLCASSLSGRMDQETQYFGPGTRLLVL.

This clone occurred once. The V gene is TRBV13, the J gene TRBJ2-1; 9 positions agree with TRBD2. The CDR3 has 16 amino acids. Looked up from germline, CDR1 is PRHDT and CDR2 is FYEKMQ (reference sequence). V trimming: 5 bases; J trimming: 5 bases; junction bases outside the gene matches: 10. Written as DNA, the CDR3 is TGTGCCAGCAGCCGCCATAGCGGGGGTGGGGACAATGAGCAGTTCTTC. Protein sequence: CASSRHSGGGDNEQFF. The entire variable domain, with the rest obtained from reference TRBV13 and TRBJ2-1, is as follows: AAGVIQSPRHLIKEKRETATLKCYPIPRHDTVYWYQQGPGQDPQFLISFYEKMQSDKGSIPDRFSAQQFSDYHSELNMSSLELGDSALYFCASSRHSGGGDNEQFFGPGTRLTVL.